This T cell receptor beta chain was recovered during a study of CD8+ T cells in alopecia areata (dated by TCRdb to about 2018). In terms of the full investigation: Treated patients were enrolled in an open-label pilot trial of oral tofacitinib at 5 to 10 mg twice daily for moderate-to-severe alopecia areata. The SALT score, which quantifies the percentage of affected scalp surface area, was used to measure disease severity in treated patients. In both human patients and the C3H/HeJ mouse model, the study applied high-throughput TCRbeta sequencing to look at T cell clonal expansion in alopecia areata. Scalp tissue and sorted CD4+ and CD8+ peripheral blood T cells from patchy and totalis/universalis alopecia areata patients and from healthy controls were covered by human TCRbeta sequencing. The RNA source kit depended on sample type: the PAXgene miRNA kit for fixed scalp, the miRNeasy kit for PBMCs, and the RNeasy kit for mouse skin. immunoSEQ multiplex PCR using 35 Vbeta forward primers and 13 Jbeta reverse primers was used to amplify TCRbeta CDR3 regions. Patients received tofacitinib for 6 to 18 months and were then followed off drug for 6 months to check for delayed response and recurrence. Tofacitinib-treated patients had biopsies at baseline and at 4 and 24 weeks of treatment, with a later scalp biopsy in several patients. Scalp clonality was compared among normal scalp (n=4), patchy alopecia areata scalp (n=8), and alopecia totalis/universalis scalp (n=8). Overall results and qualifications from the work: Unlike mouse skin, where gammadelta T cells dominate, normal human skin contains resident alphabeta T cells that get sequenced too, which complicates analysis of the scalp TCR repertoire. Shared TCR sequences between patients were less evident than in mice, which may be partly attributable to HLA diversity in the patient population. Because the treated cohort was small and had only one nonresponder, larger studies are needed to examine links between baseline CD8+ expansion and response. Tofacitinib significantly lowered scalp clonality and the number of expanded CD8+ clones among the top 100 scalp clones. Higher clonality and more expanded CD8+ clones were observed in lesional scalp than in normal scalp, particularly in alopecia totalis/universalis, a finding suggestive of antigenic drive. During tofacitinib treatment, many expanded lesional clones remained in scalp and blood, and this persistence may partly explain relapse after treatment is stopped.

CDR1 and CDR2 are read off the germline V gene (reference sequence) as SEHNR and FQNEAQ. V loses 4 bases, J loses 5 bases, and the germline ends lie 17 bases apart. Counted from cysteine to phenylalanine, this CDR3 has 15 amino acids. Kept here is only the CDR3 DNA, which spans 45 bases and is read in frame from base 1. In regard to this clone: Its antigen is still unknown. Base qualities are not recorded, but no much larger clone differs from it by a single base.

Receptors were amplified or captured by the immunoSEQ multiplex PCR assay. For TCR sequencing, RNA was extracted from every sample and reverse transcribed into cDNA to serve as template. First-strand cDNA was synthesized using SuperScript III with a 2:1 mix of oligo-dT and random hexamers. A synthetic immune receptor repertoire was used to gauge amplification bias, and whatever bias remained was removed computationally. The paper's processing steps were these. Raw reads were preprocessed for error removal, and CDR3 was defined according to IMGT conventions as running from the conserved cysteine to phenylalanine. Clonality was calculated as 1 minus Shannon entropy normalized by log2 of the number of productive unique TCRs. Whether scalp clones were CD4 or CD8 was inferred by matching scalp TCRbeta sequences against CD4 and CD8 repertoires sorted from blood. TCRdb's version of the immuneACCESS table is confined to in-frame rearrangements and falls short of the full clone set. An unresolved V gene accounts for under half of the shortfall where checked; the remainder is of unknown origin. The V and J calls and the clone size are those of that table, but D and trimming were determined from the DNA. The sample table shows a few thousand clones, and around 62% are seen once. The top ten clonotypes cover over 6.5% of the sample.

The sample's treatment or condition label is to be understood as: oral pan-JAK inhibitor, 5-10 mg twice daily. Peripheral blood and lesional scalp punch biopsies were obtained from patients with alopecia areata. Scalp biopsies from humans were placed right away in PAXgene tissue containers for fixation. Sample: skin, taken between weeks 30 and 35, from a patient treated with tofacitinib. The rearrangement joined TRBV7-9 to TRBJ1-1; a tentative D call is TRBD1 (5 bases match). This TCR came from a human donor with alopecia areata. The CDR3 region reads CASSSSRFGTTEAFF. Read as DNA, the sequence is TGTGCCAGCAGCTCCTCACGCTTCGGGACGACTGAAGCTTTCTTT. Outside the CDR3, residues come from the reference TRBV7-9 and TRBJ1-1 proteins, so the full variable domain is: DTGVSQNPRHKITKRGQNVTFRCDPISEHNRLYWYRQTLGQGPEFLTYFQNEAQLEKSRLLSDRFSAERPKGSFSTLEIQRTEQGDSAMYLCASSSSRFGTTEAFFGQGTRLTVV.